This T cell receptor beta chain emerged from a study of T cell responses to AZD1222 COVID-19 vaccine. Study results and limitations: Baseline seropositivity characterized only six or seven AZD1222 recipients. Reportedly, close to half of spike-specific TCRs are directed against unmutated variant regions. Most donors were white British and more were female, and clonal diversity was possibly underestimated. Vaccine-related CD4 TCRs covered spike, predominating at 160-218 and 743-854.

Looked up from germline, CDR1 is GTSNPN and CDR2 is SVGIG (reference sequence). V was pared by 2 bases and J by 1 base, with 11 bases between. The CDR3 is made up of 14 amino acids. Sequenced by immunoSEQ multiplex PCR; TCRdb stores in-frame clones only, minus some. This table has some 200,000 clones, more than 90% appearing once. As to this clone: Its antigen is unidentified.

The J gene is TRBJ1-1, the V gene TRBV30; D is uncertain. The specimen comprised peripheral blood, sampled 28 days after the second dose of the MenACWY control vaccine. The source of this sequence is an adult who received the MenACWY meningococcal vaccine as a control. CDR3 sequence (DNA): TGTGCCTGGAGTCCCGGACGGTCGAACACTGAAGCTTTCTTT. Translating it yields CAWSPGRSNTEAFF.